The present T cell receptor (beta chain) was sequenced within a study of cytomegalovirus exposure and HLA in healthy donors (dated by TCRdb to 2016 to 2017). Describing the broader study: In an earlier analysis of 587 of the donors, approximately 300 Gb of sequence data and 95 million to 130 million unique TCR beta sequences from about 179 million T cells were reported. The study aimed to test whether cataloging public T cell receptors could reveal signatures of past pathogen exposure. The later analysis used no new phenotypic data to find candidate immune exposures, relying instead on TCR beta sequences and their occurrence across donors. Four to six DR-DQ haplotypes were handled as single units for association and clustering, since linkage in the cohort was strong. A later analysis re-analyzed previously published TCR beta repertoires from 666 donors and added high-resolution HLA genotyping to study TCR occurrence patterns. The number of donors typed differed by locus, with 629-630 for A, B, C, DRB1 and DQB1, roughly 550 for DQA1, approximately 570 for DPA1, and around 430 for DPB1. HLA typing included class I and class II loci at four-digit resolution. Among a few hundred genotyped donors of the cohort, an average of approximately 240,000 unique TCR beta nucleotide sequences were sequenced per donor, approximately 20% of them non-productive. Every discovery cohort repertoire had been produced on one sequencing platform. In addition to the first cohort of 666 subjects, a separate validation cohort of 100 to 150 different subjects was used. Of the roughly 400 genotyped donors, over 65% fell in the genetic ancestry cluster associated with self-reported Caucasian donors. Using immunosequencing, the study profiled T cell repertoires from about 620 subjects and related those repertoires to cytomegalovirus serostatus. In an earlier analysis of 587 of the donors, high-throughput TCR beta sequencing was used to judge whether each TCR beta V gene segment behaved as functional or pseudogenic. An early release covering just under 650 HLA-typed donors comprised about 300 gigabases of sequencing data and approximately 80 million unique TCR sequences. High-throughput TCR immunosequencing, statistical association of individual TCRs with disease status, and machine learning were combined to predict cytomegalovirus infection status. Donor age, sex, ethnicity and CMV serostatus were compiled together with the repertoire data. A later genetic analysis took genome-wide SNP genotypes for about 55% of the roughly 700 donors and used that subset as a discovery cohort. Results and caveats for the whole study, not just this receptor: In the study, 150 to 200 TCR beta chains were listed as associated with cytomegalovirus. At a false discovery rate of 0.05, a later analysis linked some 17,000 TCR beta sequences to specific HLA alleles. V-gene and J-gene trimming of TCR beta chains was associated with a missense DCLRE1C variant in a later genetic analysis, and the association was replicated in an independent cohort. Strong co-occurrence of HLA alleles, especially DR and DQ, made assigning TCR associations to individual alleles difficult. Three of the identified cytomegalovirus-associated TCR beta chains were confirmed in vitro to be specific for cytomegalovirus antigens. Fewer than 20 rarely observed V segments, including chromosome 9 orphons, were excluded from the earlier analysis of a few hundred of the donors because counts were too low. Correlated functional status among segregating V segments might reflect linkage disequilibrium, but an unknown experimental factor could not be ruled out. In a later analysis, several top co-occurrence clusters were reported to appear linked to parvovirus B19, influenza, CMV and Epstein-Barr virus. Some IMGT-functional V segments, including TRBV6-2 and TRBV6-3, could not be distinguished by the 87-base-pair reads and were therefore excluded. A later analysis found that TCR association rates varied across HLA loci, with DRB1 alleles showing the most associated TCRs and HLA-C alleles the fewest. The classifier was reported to diagnose cytomegalovirus status with high specificity and sensitivity in both the original cohort and the validation cohort. According to a later genetic analysis, donors in an Asian-associated ancestry cluster had fewer N-insertions in productive TCRs than the approximately 690-donor mean. A group of highly shared sequence variants was considered likely to be a technical artifact of the sequencing pipeline. Because HLA typing was missing for some donors at each locus, association tests included only the typed subset. Sequencing depth was assumed to be roughly uniform across donors in the presence/absence analyses, though that assumption may not hold. Across donors, most TCR sequences were observed very rarely, whereas some public TCRs were present in many individuals. Only TCR beta chains were sequenced in this cohort, and the absence of alpha or paired-chain data limited detectable features. According to the authors, the approach could potentially be generalized to other disease states and immunological phenotypes. Broadly in line with IMGT annotations, most TCR beta V segments showed up in productive rearrangements about 90% or about 30% of the time in an earlier analysis of around 550 of the donors. A later analysis found that most CMV-associated TCR beta chains appeared HLA-restricted, with HLA associations seemingly driven largely by CMV exposure. In a later analysis, HLA-associated TCR beta chains showed more clonal expansion and lower generation probabilities than non-associated chains that were equally common. A further reported finding was that TCR beta sequences accurately predicted the HLA-A and HLA-B alleles for most subjects in the first cohort. For the cohort, immune exposure information was limited to CMV serostatus.

Of note for this clone: Its target antigen remains unknown.

In total, 666 healthy bone marrow donors made up the cohort. At the time of sampling, all cohort members were nominally healthy, though unrecorded immune exposures were likely present. The donor tested CMV seronegative and was one of the 352 seronegative cohort members. Every donor gave a peripheral blood sample, and the peripheral blood mononuclear cells from that sample were used for TCR beta sequencing. Genomic DNA extraction from the blood cell samples was performed with the Qiagen DNeasy Blood Extraction Kit. Library preparation used the immunoSEQ multiplex PCR assay. The multiplex PCR relied on a mix of 60 forward primers for TCR Vbeta segments and 13 reverse primers for TCR Jbeta segments. The CDR3 region of rearranged TCR beta genes was amplified from genomic DNA by a multiplex PCR assay. The amplified TCR beta libraries were sequenced on the Illumina HiSeq System as 87-base-pair reads. Under the source paper's analysis protocol: Across the 666 repertoires, a later analysis counted 78 million or so unique TCR beta chains, roughly 11 million of which were shared by at least two donors. Raw reads were error-corrected and collapsed into unique sequences with a nearest-neighbor algorithm that merged closely related sequences to remove PCR and sequencing errors. V, D and J gene segments were assigned by aligning CDR3 sequences to IMGT reference sequences. For a sequence to be retained, a match of at least six nucleotides was required to both a V gene segment and a J gene segment. A rearrangement was called productive if the CDR3 had no stop codons and remained in frame with V and J, and every other rearrangement was called non-productive. Following IMGT convention, CDR3 was defined as the stretch from the second conserved V-encoded cysteine to the conserved J-encoded phenylalanine. The earlier analysis of about 500 of the donors excluded sequences that lacked an unambiguous match to a single V gene segment. In an earlier analysis of roughly 600 of the donors, a V segment was called functional when productive rearrangements were above 56.7%, and segregating when the standard deviation between donors exceeded 5%. A statistical classification framework was developed to diagnose cytomegalovirus status using the catalog of TCR beta chain sequences. In a later analysis, TCR nucleotide sequences were compared against IMGT/GENE-DB human TR gene sequences so that V and J genes could be assigned. Using the TCRdist pipeline, a later analysis assigned CDR3 sequences along with most-parsimonious VDJ recombination scenarios. A later analysis defined each TCR beta chain by its CDR3 amino acid sequence plus V-gene family, and excluded reads lacking a unique V-gene family. To address suspected cross-contamination and a sequencing artifact, a later analysis removed 550 to 750 highly shared, low-generation-probability nucleotide sequences. A later analysis calculated a clonal expansion index for each public chain from normalized within-repertoire ranks of inferred template counts. Generation probabilities in a later analysis came from a VDJ recombination model fitted to out-of-frame rearrangements, and those results were checked against IGoR. In a later analysis, TCR-TCR, TCR-HLA and TCR-CMV co-occurrence was scored with hypergeometric tests, and a repertoire-size bias correction was applied to TCR pairs. To estimate false discovery rates, a later analysis permuted the HLA or CMV assignments 20 times. In a later analysis, co-occurring TCRs were grouped with DBSCAN, and TCRdist sequence similarity was added when clustering was performed within HLA-allele-positive subsets. Co-occurrence clustering excluded repertoires with fewer than 30,000 or more than 120,000 public chains, plus five with anomalous nucleotide sharing. Sourced from immuneACCESS, this table was stored by TCRdb with only in-frame sequences that have V and J called. A share of the clones is absent; for the studies checked, an unresolved V gene accounts for under half, and the remainder has no known explanation. D and trimming come from the DNA, and the V and J calls and clone size come from that table. Per the sample table, the count is around 70,000 clones. 1.5% to 2% of the sample is held by the ten biggest clonotypes.

For CDR1 and CDR2, the germline V gene (reference sequence) lists GTSNPN and SVGIG. The germline V end is reduced by 3 bases and the J end by 4 bases; junction bases left unmatched: 14. Its CDR3 holds 17 amino acids, cysteine through phenylalanine. Only the CDR3 part of the read is kept: 51 bases, read in frame from the first base. The rearrangement combines TRBV30 with TRBJ2-2; 7 junctional bases match TRBD2. The TCR sequence derives from a woman in her 30s in good health and CMV-seronegative. The sequenced sample was PBMCs. The DNA sequence reads TGTGCCTGGAGCCCATTCCGGGGAGGGTTAGGCACCGGGGAGCTGTTTTTT. The encoded protein is CAWSPFRGGLGTGELFF.